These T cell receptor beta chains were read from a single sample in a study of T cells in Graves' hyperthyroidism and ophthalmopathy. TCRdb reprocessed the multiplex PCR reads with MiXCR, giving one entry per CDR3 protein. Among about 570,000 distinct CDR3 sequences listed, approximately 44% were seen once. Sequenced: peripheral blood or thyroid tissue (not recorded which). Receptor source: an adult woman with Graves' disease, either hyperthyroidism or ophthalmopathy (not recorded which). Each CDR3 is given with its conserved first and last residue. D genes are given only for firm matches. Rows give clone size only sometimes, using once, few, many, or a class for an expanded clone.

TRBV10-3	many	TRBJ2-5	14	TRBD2	TGTGCCACCGGGGGCGGGAGGTCTGGGGAGACCCAGTACTTC	CATGGGRSGETQYF
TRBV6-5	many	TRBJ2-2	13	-	TGTGCCAGCAGTTGGGGGGGCGACGGGGAGCTGTTTTTT	CASSWGGDGELFF
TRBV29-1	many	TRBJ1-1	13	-	TGCAGCGTTGAAGGGACAATTAACACTGAAGCTTTCTTT	CSVEGTINTEAFF
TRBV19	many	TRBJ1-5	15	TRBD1	TGTGCTACGGACAGGGGGCTATTTGGCAATCAGCCCCAGCATTTT	CATDRGLFGNQPQHF
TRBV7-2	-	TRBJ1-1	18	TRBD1	TGTGCCAGCAGCTTAGCGCCGGGACAGGGGGCCAAAAACACTGAAGCTTTCTTT	CASSLAPGQGAKNTEAFF
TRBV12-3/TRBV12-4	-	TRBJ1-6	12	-	TGTGCCAGCAGTGAAGGAGGCAGAGCCCTCCACTTT	CASSEGGRALHF
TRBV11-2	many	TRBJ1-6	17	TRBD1	TGTGCCAGCAACCCCGGACAGGGGAGTTACTATAATTCACCCCTCCACTTT	CASNPGQGSYYNSPLHF
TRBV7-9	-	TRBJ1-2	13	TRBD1	TGTGCCAGCAGCACGGGACAGGGAGGTGGCTACACCTTC	CASSTGQGGGYTF
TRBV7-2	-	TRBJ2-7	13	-	TGTGCCAGCAGCTGGGACTTGTCCTACGAGCAGTACTTC	CASSWDLSYEQYF
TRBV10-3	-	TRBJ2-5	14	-	TGTGCCATCAGTGAGGAGGGGATCTCCGAGACCCAGTACTTC	CAISEEGISETQYF
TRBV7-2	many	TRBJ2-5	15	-	TGTGCCAGCAGCTTAGGGGGGCCGGGAGAGAAGACCCAGTACTTC	CASSLGGPGEKTQYF
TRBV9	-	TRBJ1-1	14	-	TGTGCCAGCAGCGTAGCGCAGGAGAACACTGAAGCTTTCTTT	CASSVAQENTEAFF
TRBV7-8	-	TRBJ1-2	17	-	TGTGCCAGCAAGCTGTCTGTCAACACCGGGGAGGGGTATGGCTACACCTTC	CASKLSVNTGEGYGYTF
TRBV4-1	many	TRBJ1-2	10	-	TGCGCCAGCAGAAAGGGGGGCTACACCTTC	CASRKGGYTF
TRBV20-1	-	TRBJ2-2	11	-	TGCAGTGCCGGGGGTCCCGGGGAGCTGTTTTTT	CSAGGPGELFF
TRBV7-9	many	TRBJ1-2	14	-	TGTGCCAGCAGCTTAGAGACACAAACTTATGGCTACACCTTC	CASSLETQTYGYTF
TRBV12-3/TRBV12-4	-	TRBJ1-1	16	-	TGTGCCAGCAGTCCGACGCGAGGGACGGGGAACACTGAAGCTTTCTTT	CASSPTRGTGNTEAFF
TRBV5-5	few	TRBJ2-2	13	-	TGTGCCAGCTCGGGGGTAAACACCGGGGAGCTGTTTTTT	CASSGVNTGELFF
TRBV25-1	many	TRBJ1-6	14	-	TGTGCCAGCAGAGGGGGGAGGCTGTCTTCACCCCTCCACTTT	CASRGGRLSSPLHF
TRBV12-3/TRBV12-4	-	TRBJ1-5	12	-	TGTGCCAGCAGGATACTGGGACAGCCCCAGCATTTT	CASRILGQPQHF
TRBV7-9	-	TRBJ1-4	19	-	TGTGCCAGCAGCCAACCTCGACTTTTCACAGGGCCGGCTAATGAAAAACTGTTTTTT	CASSQPRLFTGPANEKLFF
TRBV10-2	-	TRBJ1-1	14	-	TGCGCCAGCAGTGATTGGGGGCAAGAAACTGAAGCTTTCTTT	CASSDWGQETEAFF
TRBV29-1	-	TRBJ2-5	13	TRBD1	TGCAGCGTCCCGGGACAGGGTACGAAGACCCAGTACTTC	CSVPGQGTKTQYF
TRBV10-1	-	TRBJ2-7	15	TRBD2	TGCGCCAGCAGTGAGTCGGGACTAGCGGGAGGTGAGCAGTACTTC	CASSESGLAGGEQYF
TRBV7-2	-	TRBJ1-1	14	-	TGTGCCAGCAGCGAACGAAAGGGGAACGCTGAAGCTTTCTTT	CASSERKGNAEAFF
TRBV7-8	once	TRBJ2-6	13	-	TGTGCCAGCAGACGGGGGACGTCTGGCACTGAAGCTTTC	CASRRGTSGTEAF
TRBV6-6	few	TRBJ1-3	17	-	TGTGCCAGCAGTTACTCGATCGGGGGGACGTCGCGGAACACCATATATTTT	CASSYSIGGTSRNTIYF
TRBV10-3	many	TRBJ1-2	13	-	TGTGCCATCAAGAAGCAGGACTTCTATGGCTACACCTTC	CAIKKQDFYGYTF
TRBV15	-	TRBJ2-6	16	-	TGTGCCACCAGCAGAGGAAGGGGAGGAGGGGCCAACGTCCTGACTTTC	CATSRGRGGGANVLTF
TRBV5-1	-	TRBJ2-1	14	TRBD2	TGCGCCAGCGGGGGAGGGGAGGGCTACAATGAGCAGTTCTTC	CASGGGEGYNEQFF
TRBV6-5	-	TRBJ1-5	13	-	TGTGCCAGCAGTAACAGTCGCCGGCAGCCCCAGCATTTT	CASSNSRRQPQHF
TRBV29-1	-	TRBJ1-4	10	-	TGCAGCTTGGTTGGGGGAAAACTGTTTTTT	CSLVGGKLFF
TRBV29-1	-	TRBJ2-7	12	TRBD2	TGCAGCTTTTCGCGGGGGGCGGGCGAGCAGTACTTC	CSFSRGAGEQYF
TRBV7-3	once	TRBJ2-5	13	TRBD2	TGTGCCAGCAGTTCCGGGACTAGCGGCTACCCGTACTTC	CASSSGTSGYPYF
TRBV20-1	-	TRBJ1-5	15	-	TGCAGTGCTAGAGATCCGGCGGGATCGGGTCAGCCCCAGCATTTT	CSARDPAGSGQPQHF
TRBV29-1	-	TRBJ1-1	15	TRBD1	TGCAGCGTTGAAGGTAGACAGGGGGCGGTCACTGAAGCTTTCTTT	CSVEGRQGAVTEAFF
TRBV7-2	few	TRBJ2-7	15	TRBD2	TGTGCCAGCAGCCGAACAGGGACTAGCACCTACGAGCAGTACTTC	CASSRTGTSTYEQYF
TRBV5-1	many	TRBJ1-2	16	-	TGCGCCAGCAGCTTGGCGACAGGCCTGGATGACTATGGCTACACCTTC	CASSLATGLDDYGYTF
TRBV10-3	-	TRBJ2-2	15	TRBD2	TGTGCCATCAGAGATAGCGGGAGGGACACCGGGGAGCTGTTTTTT	CAIRDSGRDTGELFF